One and the same sample provided the 29 T cell receptor beta chains below, sequenced in a study of post-analysis software for immune sequencing data. The antigens of these receptors remain unknown. General observations from the study: There were a few TRBV segments more frequent in patients than controls, and TRBV5-6, TRBV5-1 and TRBV20-1 were among them.

TCR beta cDNA libraries had unique molecular identifiers. TCRdb reanalysed the PCR reads using MiXCR and keeps one entry per CDR3 protein. The sample includes about 540,000 distinct CDR3 sequences, less than 40% seen only once; the top ten take 6%. The sequenced sample consisted of blood. These receptors were taken from a girl younger than 18 with multiple sclerosis.

This clonotype was recorded a few times. The chain recombines TRBV6-1 with TRBJ1-2, with 7 bases aligning to TRBD1. Germline values: CDR1 MNHNS, CDR2 SASEGT. The CDR3 consists of 14 residues. V shed 11 bases and J 5 bases; nucleotides not matched to a gene: 14. CDR3 DNA sequence: TGTGCCTGCACAACAGGGGTCGAAGTGTATGGCTACACCTTC. Amino acids: CACTTGVEVYGYTF.

The gene calls are TRBV6-1 and TRBJ1-2; D not certain. V lost 2 bases, J lost 4 bases, and 14 bases lay in between. From germline, CDR1 is MNHNS and CDR2 SASEGT. The CDR3 has 15 amino acids. Written as DNA, the CDR3 is TGTGCCAGCAGTGAAACTACCAGGACCTTCTATGGCTACACCTTC. This encodes CASSETTRTFYGYTF.

This sequence joins TRBV20-1 and TRBJ2-3; 12 positions match TRBD2. The ends lost 3 bases at V and 4 bases at J; junction bases unmatched: 5. The CDR3 is 15 amino acids. The germline CDR1 and CDR2 sequences are DFQATT and SNEGSKA (reference sequence). For the CDR3, the DNA is TGCAGTGCTAGGCTAGCGGGAGGGCCTGCAGATACGCAGTATTTT. This sequence encodes CSARLAGGPADTQYF.

The chain joins TRBV5-1 to TRBJ2-1; D is unclear. Trimming took 4 bases from V and 8 from J, leaving 13 bases between them. This CDR3 has 13 residues. Germline CDR1 is SGHRS and CDR2 is YFSETQ. CDR3 in amino acids: CASSPRTQDEQFF. CDR3 sequence (DNA): TGCGCCAGCAGCCCACGGACCCAGGATGAGCAGTTCTTC. Looking up the rest from reference TRBV5-1 and TRBJ2-1 gives the full variable domain: KAGVTQTPRYLIKTRGQQVTLSCSPISGHRSVSWYQQTPGQGLQFLFEYFSETQRNKGNFPGRFSGRQFSNSRSEMNVSTLELGDSALYLCASSPRTQDEQFFGPGTRLTVL.

This chain uses TRBV6-5 with TRBJ1-1; D is perhaps TRBD1 (5 bases). The CDR3 is made up of 11 amino acids. The germline CDR1 and CDR2 sequences are MNHEY and SVGAGI. V lost 9 bases and J 5 bases, leaving 10 bases between the germline ends. The CDR3 loop is CASFRVTEAFF. CDR3 nucleotide sequence: TGTGCCAGTTTCAGGGTGACTGAAGCTTTCTTT.

The chain links TRBV7-2 to TRBJ1-1; perhaps TRBD1 as D (5 bases). Per the germline V gene, CDR1 is SGHTA and CDR2 is FQGNSA. The V and J ends lost 5 bases and 5 bases respectively, with 18 bases between them. The CDR3 loop spans 15 amino acids. CDR3 coding DNA: TGTGCCAGCAGCCGAATGGGACGGGCCTTAACTGAAGCTTTCTTT. This sequence encodes CASSRMGRALTEAFF. Full variable domain (missing parts from reference TRBV7-2 and TRBJ1-1): GAGVSQSPSNKVTEKGKDVELRCDPISGHTALYWYRQSLGQGLEFLIYFQGNSAPDKSGLPSDRFSAERTGGSVSTLTIQRTQQEDSAVYLCASSRMGRALTEAFFGQGTRLTVV.

The rearrangement uses TRBV6-5 and TRBJ2-7; D is unresolved. The CDR3 is made up of 14 amino acids. V shed 7 bases and J shed 2 bases, with 15 bases lying between them. Germline CDR1 MNHEY, CDR2 SVGAGI. The CDR3 sequence is CASTPPGLTYEQYF. CDR3 sequence (DNA): TGTGCCAGCACCCCACCGGGCCTAACCTACGAGCAGTACTTC.

The chain recombines TRBV12-3 or TRBV12-4 with TRBJ1-2, with D hard to call. The CDR3 runs to 14 residues. Trimming removed 3 bases at V and 8 bases at J, with 16 bases between. The CDR3 DNA follows: TGTGCCAGCAGTTTGTTGCTGAGTGTTCAGGGCTACACCTTC. Amino acids: CASSLLLSVQGYTF.

The chain joins TRBV2 to TRBJ1-5, with D possibly TRBD1 on 6 matching bases. The germline V gene has CDR1 SNHLY and CDR2 FYNNEI. CDR3 length: 14 residues. Trimming shortened V by 1 base and J by 6 bases, and 10 bases separated the two germline ends. The CDR3 DNA reads as TGTGCCAGCAGTGAAGGCCAGGGGAGTCAGCCCCAGCATTTT. Translating it yields CASSEGQGSQPQHF.

This clonotype was observed many times. The V call is TRBV5-1, the J call TRBJ2-1; a possible D gene is TRBD1 (7 bases). V was trimmed by 0 bases and J by 6 bases, leaving 10 bases between them. CDR1 SGHRS and CDR2 YFSETQ come from the germline V gene. The CDR3 loop spans 14 amino acids. Here the CDR3 reads CASSLGQGGNEQFF. The CDR3 DNA sequence: TGCGCCAGCAGCTTGGGACAGGGAGGCAATGAGCAGTTCTTC.

This chain connects TRBV5-6 to TRBJ2-5; perhaps TRBD2 as D (6 bases). CDR3 length: 14 amino acids. In germline, CDR1 is SGHDT, CDR2 YYEEEE. The V end was cut by 1 base, the J end by 2 bases, with 9 bases between. CDR3 sequence: CASSLRGSQETQYF. The CDR3 bases are TGTGCCAGCAGCTTGCGGGGGAGTCAAGAGACCCAGTACTTC. The complete variable domain, with remaining parts taken from reference TRBV5-6 and TRBJ2-5, reads DAGVTQSPTHLIKTRGQQVTLRCSPKSGHDTVSWYQQALGQGPQFIFQYYEEEERQRGNFPDRFSGHQFPNYSSELNVNALLLGDSALYLCASSLRGSQETQYFGPGTRLLVL.

The V and J genes are TRBV29-1 and TRBJ1-1, with TRBD1 matching over 7 bases. J gave up 1 base and V 6 bases, and 14 bases lay outside the gene matches. The germline V gene has CDR1 SQVTM and CDR2 ANQGSEA. This CDR3 has 16 amino acids. CDR3 sequence reads: CSVASLLGTENTEAFF. The DNA for the CDR3 is TGCAGCGTAGCATCGCTCCTCGGGACAGAGAACACTGAAGCTTTCTTT. Full variable domain (outside the CDR3, taken from reference TRBV29-1 and TRBJ1-1): SAVISQKPSRDICQRGTSLTIQCQVDSQVTMMFWYRQQPGQSLTLIATANQGSEATYESGFVIDKFPISRPNLTFSTLTVSNMSPEDSSIYLCSVASLLGTENTEAFFGQGTRLTVV.

V gene TRBV25-1 combines with J gene TRBJ1-1; unclear D gene. The V end lost 2 bases, the J end lost 5 bases, and 15 bases lay between the germline ends. This CDR3 comprises 15 residues. Germline CDR1 is MGHDK and CDR2 is SYGVNS. CDR3 coding DNA: TGTGCCAGCAGTGAACACAATGCCTTTTCGACTGAAGCTTTCTTT. This sequence encodes CASSEHNAFSTEAFF.

The chain is built from TRBV6-1 and TRBJ2-3; D is uncertain. CDR3 size: 14 residues. Germline CDR1 is MNHNS and CDR2 is SASEGT. V was clipped by 5 bases and J by 7 bases, with 16 bases between them. The CDR3 region is CASSLTESLHTQYF. The CDR3 nucleotides read TGTGCCAGCAGTTTAACTGAATCGCTACATACGCAGTATTTT.

Points on this clonotype: Possible read error: a much larger clone is one base away. This chain links TRBV6-4 with TRBJ2-5, with 7 bases that match TRBD1. J gave up 5 bases and V 6 bases, and 6 bases lay outside the gene matches. Looked up from germline, CDR1 is MRHNA and CDR2 is SNTAGT. This CDR3 comprises 13 residues. The CDR3 bases are TGTGCCAGCAGGGGACAGTTGGGGGAGACCCAGTACTTC. Translating gives CASRGQLGETQYF.

The chain has TRBV5-4 and TRBJ2-5; no clear D. This CDR3 spans 13 amino acids. V dropped 4 bases and J dropped 3 bases, with 10 bases sitting between them. Germline V lookup: CDR1 SGHNT, CDR2 YYREEE (reference sequence). CDR3 DNA: TGTGCCAGCAGCCCGGACGGAAAAGAGACCCAGTACTTC. Translating gives CASSPDGKETQYF.

This clonotype was counted many times. This chain connects TRBV7-2 to TRBJ2-3; 7 bases agree with TRBD1. The V gene end was trimmed by 4 bases and the J gene end by 6 bases; junction bases not matched to a gene: 4. The CDR3 contains 13 residues. The germline gives CDR1 SGHTA, CDR2 FQGNSA. The CDR3 DNA sequence: TGTGCCAGCAGCTCCGACAGGGATGATACGCAGTATTTT. It encodes CASSSDRDDTQYF.

This clonotype was picked up a small number of times. V usage is TRBV20-1 and J usage is TRBJ1-1; no clear D gene. This CDR3 is built from 13 residues. Trimming removed 3 bases at V and 0 bases at J, with 8 bases between. Germline V gene sequence: CDR1 DFQATT, CDR2 SNEGSKA (reference sequence). The CDR3 reads CSASHAVNTEAFF. In DNA form, the CDR3 reads TGCAGTGCTAGTCACGCAGTGAACACTGAAGCTTTCTTT.

The rearrangement joins TRBV9 to TRBJ2-1; 12 nucleotides align to TRBD2. CDR3 length: 15 residues. CDR1 is SGDLS and CDR2 is YYNGEE in the germline V gene. The V segment lost 3 bases and the J segment 13 bases; nucleotides outside the gene matches: 11. This CDR3 is CASSAQLAGGLSQFF. CDR3 DNA sequence: TGTGCCAGCAGCGCTCAACTAGCGGGGGGTTTGAGCCAGTTCTTC.

The chain joins TRBV5-1 to TRBJ2-7; the D gene is possibly TRBD1 (6 bases). The CDR3 sequence is 15 residues long. V dropped 0 bases and J dropped 1 base, with 11 bases sitting between them. From germline, CDR1 is SGHRS and CDR2 YFSETQ. CDR3 residues: CASSLGGGQSYEQYF. The CDR3 DNA sequence: TGCGCCAGCAGCTTGGGCGGAGGACAGTCCTACGAGCAGTACTTC.

This clonotype was seen repeatedly, ten times or more. One junction end disagrees with the germline gene, perhaps due to a read error. The chain is built from TRBV5-1 and TRBJ2-2; no reliable D call. This CDR3 is built from 12 residues. CDR1 is SGHRS and CDR2 is YFSETQ in the germline V gene. The CDR3 protein is CASSPNTGELFF. The CDR3 nucleotides read TGTGCCAGCAGCCCTAACACCGGGGAGCTGTTTTTT.

The chain is built from TRBV5-1 and TRBJ2-5; 14 bases are a match to TRBD2. The trim removed 2 bases at V and 0 bases at J, leaving 3 bases unmatched. Per germline, CDR1 SGHRS and CDR2 YFSETQ. The CDR3 has 17 residues. The CDR3 spells CASSFGLAGGHQETQYF. CDR3 nucleotide sequence: TGCGCCAGCAGCTTCGGACTAGCGGGGGGCCACCAAGAGACCCAGTACTTC.

The rearrangement links TRBV29-1 to TRBJ2-7; D possibly corresponds to TRBD2 (7 bases). This CDR3 contains 11 residues. Germline CDR1 is SQVTM and CDR2 is ANQGSEA. V shed 6 bases and J shed 6 bases, with 12 bases lying between them. The CDR3, as DNA: TGCAGCGTGAGAAGGGGGGGCGAGCAGTACTTC. Its protein product is CSVRRGGEQYF.

This clonotype was seen more than once but under ten times. The V and J genes are TRBV5-5 and TRBJ2-3, with D uncertain. Looked up from germline, CDR1 is SGHKS and CDR2 is YYEKEE (reference sequence). The length of the CDR3 is 14 residues. V dropped 7 bases and J dropped 0 bases, with 12 bases sitting between them. The CDR3 DNA reads TGTGCCAGCTTACGATCCGGGAGCACAGATACGCAGTATTTT. This sequence encodes CASLRSGSTDTQYF. Full variable domain (remainder filled in from reference TRBV5-5 and TRBJ2-3): DAGVTQSPTHLIKTRGQQVTLRCSPISGHKSVSWYQQVLGQGPQFIFQYYEKEERGRGNFPDRFSARQFPNYSSELNVNALLLGDSALYLCASLRSGSTDTQYFGPGTRLTVL.

This clonotype came up a few times. The chain carries TRBV5-6 and TRBJ1-5; 8 nucleotides align to TRBD1. Germline V gene sequence: CDR1 SGHDT, CDR2 YYEEEE. The V gene end was trimmed by 4 bases and the J gene end by 7 bases; junction bases not matched to a gene: 10. The CDR3 length is 15 residues. As DNA, the CDR3 is TGTGCCAGCAGCGCGGACAGGGCCCAGCCCCAGCCCCAGCATTTT. It specifies CASSADRAQPQPQHF.

The V call is TRBV7-8, the J call TRBJ1-1; TRBD1 aligns across 8 bases. The germline V gene encodes CDR1 SGHVS and CDR2 FQNEAQ. The junction had 6 bases not matched to a gene; V was cut back by 5 bases and J by 1 base. This CDR3 region has 15 residues. CDR3 DNA: TGTGCCAGCAGCCACGGACAGGGCTCGAACACTGAAGCTTTCTTT. It codes for CASSHGQGSNTEAFF.

The gene calls are TRBV5-1 and TRBJ2-5; possibly TRBD2 for D (7 bases). This CDR3 has 13 amino acids. Germline CDR1 SGHRS, CDR2 YFSETQ. Trimming left V 3 bases short and J 9 bases short, with 15 bases between. The CDR3 region has the DNA TGCGCCAGCAGCTCCGGCGGGGGCGAGGCCCAGTACTTC. Translated, it gives CASSSGGGEAQYF.

This clonotype was picked up many times. The chain employs TRBV20-1 and TRBJ2-1; 13 nucleotides line up with TRBD2. Germline V gene lookup returns CDR1 DFQATT and CDR2 SNEGSKA (reference sequence). The CDR3 sequence is 17 residues long. V dropped 1 base and J dropped 3; count of bases not matched to a gene: 6. The CDR3 nucleotides read TGCAGTGCTAGAGGGGGACTAGCGGGGAGCTACTACAATGAGCAGTTCTTC. It is translated as CSARGGLAGSYYNEQFF.

This clonotype was counted between two and nine times. The CDR3 nucleotides read TGCGCCAGCCACTCCCCGGGGGCCTACACAGATACGCAGTATTTT. This encodes CASHSPGAYTDTQYF. The chain joins TRBV5-1 to TRBJ2-3; tentatively, D is TRBD1 or TRBD2 (6 bases each). V was clipped by 7 bases and J by 2 bases, with 17 bases between them. The CDR3 has 15 residues. Germline assignment: CDR1 SGHRS and CDR2 YFSETQ.